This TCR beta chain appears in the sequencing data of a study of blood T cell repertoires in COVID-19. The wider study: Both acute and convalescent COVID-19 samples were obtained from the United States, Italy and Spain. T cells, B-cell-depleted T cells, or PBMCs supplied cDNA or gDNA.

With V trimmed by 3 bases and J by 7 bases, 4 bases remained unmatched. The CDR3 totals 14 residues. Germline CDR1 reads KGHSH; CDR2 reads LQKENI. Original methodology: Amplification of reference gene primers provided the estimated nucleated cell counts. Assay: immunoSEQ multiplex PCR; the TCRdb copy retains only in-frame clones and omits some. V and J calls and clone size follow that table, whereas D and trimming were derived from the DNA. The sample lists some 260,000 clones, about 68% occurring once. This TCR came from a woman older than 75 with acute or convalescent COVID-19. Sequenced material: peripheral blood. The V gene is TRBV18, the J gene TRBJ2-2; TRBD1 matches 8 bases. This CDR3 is CASSPRQGSGELFF. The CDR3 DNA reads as TGTGCCAGCTCACCGCGACAGGGGAGCGGGGAGCTGTTTTTT.